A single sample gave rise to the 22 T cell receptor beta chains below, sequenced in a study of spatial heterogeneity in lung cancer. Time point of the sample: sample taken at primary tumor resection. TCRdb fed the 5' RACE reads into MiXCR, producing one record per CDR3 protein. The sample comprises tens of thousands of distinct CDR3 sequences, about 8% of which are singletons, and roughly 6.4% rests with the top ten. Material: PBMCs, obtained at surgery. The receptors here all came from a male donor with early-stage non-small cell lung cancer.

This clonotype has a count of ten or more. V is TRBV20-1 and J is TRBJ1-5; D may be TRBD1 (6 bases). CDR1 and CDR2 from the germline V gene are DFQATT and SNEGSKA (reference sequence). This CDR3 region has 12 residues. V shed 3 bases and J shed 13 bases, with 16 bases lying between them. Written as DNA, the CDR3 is TGCAGTGCTAGCCCCCTCGGGGGCGGGCAGCATTTT. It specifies CSASPLGGGQHF.

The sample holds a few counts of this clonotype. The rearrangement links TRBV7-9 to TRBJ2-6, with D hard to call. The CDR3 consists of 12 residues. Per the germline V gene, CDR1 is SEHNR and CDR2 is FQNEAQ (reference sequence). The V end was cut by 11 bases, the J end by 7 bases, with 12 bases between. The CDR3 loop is CALKFGANVLTF. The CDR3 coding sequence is TGTGCCCTCAAATTCGGCGCCAACGTCCTGACTTTC.

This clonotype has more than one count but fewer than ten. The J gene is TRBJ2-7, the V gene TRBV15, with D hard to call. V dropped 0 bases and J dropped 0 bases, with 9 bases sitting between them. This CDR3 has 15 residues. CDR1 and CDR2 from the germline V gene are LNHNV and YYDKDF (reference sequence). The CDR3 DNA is TGTGCCACCAGCAGAGATTTGGGCCTCTCCTACGAGCAGTACTTC. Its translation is CATSRDLGLSYEQYF. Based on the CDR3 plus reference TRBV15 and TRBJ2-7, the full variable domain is DAMVIQNPRYQVTQFGKPVTLSCSQTLNHNVMYWYQQKSSQAPKLLFHYYDKDFNNEADTPDNFQSRRPNTSFCFLDIRSPGLGDTAMYLCATSRDLGLSYEQYFGPGTRLTVT.

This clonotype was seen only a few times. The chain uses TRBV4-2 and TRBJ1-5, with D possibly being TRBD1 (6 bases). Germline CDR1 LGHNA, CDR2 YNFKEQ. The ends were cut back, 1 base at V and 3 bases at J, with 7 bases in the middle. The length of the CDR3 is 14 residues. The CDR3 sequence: CASSQGDTNQPQHF. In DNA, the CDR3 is TGTGCCAGCAGCCAAGGGGACACCAATCAGCCCCAGCATTTT.

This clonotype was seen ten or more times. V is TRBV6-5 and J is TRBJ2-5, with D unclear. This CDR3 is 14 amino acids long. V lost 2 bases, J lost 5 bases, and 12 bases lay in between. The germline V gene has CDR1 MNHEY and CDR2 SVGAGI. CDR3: CASSYQGLMETQYF. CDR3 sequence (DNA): TGTGCCAGCAGTTACCAAGGGCTTATGGAGACCCAGTACTTC.

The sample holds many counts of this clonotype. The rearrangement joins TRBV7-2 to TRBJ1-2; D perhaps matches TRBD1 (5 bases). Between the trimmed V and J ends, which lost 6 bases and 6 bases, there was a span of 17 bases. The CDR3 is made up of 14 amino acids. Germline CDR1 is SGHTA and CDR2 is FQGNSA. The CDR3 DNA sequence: TGTGCCAGCAGTTCTCTCCAGGGTCTAGATGGCTACACCTTC. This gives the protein CASSSLQGLDGYTF.

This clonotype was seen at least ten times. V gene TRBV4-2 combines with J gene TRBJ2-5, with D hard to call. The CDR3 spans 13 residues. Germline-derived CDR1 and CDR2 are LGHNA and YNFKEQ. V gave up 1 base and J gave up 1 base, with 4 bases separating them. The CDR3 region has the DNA TGTGCCAGCAGCCAAGTGGGCCAAGAGACCCAGTACTTC. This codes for CASSQVGQETQYF.

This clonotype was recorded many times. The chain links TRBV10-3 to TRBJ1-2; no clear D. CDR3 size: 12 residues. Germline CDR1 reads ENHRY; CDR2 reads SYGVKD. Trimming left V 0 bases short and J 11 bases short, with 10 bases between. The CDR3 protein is CAISESRVVYTF. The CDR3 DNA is TGTGCCATCAGTGAGTCGAGGGTAGTTTACACCTTC.

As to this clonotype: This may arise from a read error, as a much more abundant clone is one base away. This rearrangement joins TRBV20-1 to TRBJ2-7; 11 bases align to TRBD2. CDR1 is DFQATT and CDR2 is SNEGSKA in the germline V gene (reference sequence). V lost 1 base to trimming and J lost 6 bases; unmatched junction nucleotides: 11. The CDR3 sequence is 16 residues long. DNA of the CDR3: TGCAGTGCTAGAGGCCGACTAGCGGGAAGAATCTGCGAGCAGTACTTC. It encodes CSARGRLAGRICEQYF.

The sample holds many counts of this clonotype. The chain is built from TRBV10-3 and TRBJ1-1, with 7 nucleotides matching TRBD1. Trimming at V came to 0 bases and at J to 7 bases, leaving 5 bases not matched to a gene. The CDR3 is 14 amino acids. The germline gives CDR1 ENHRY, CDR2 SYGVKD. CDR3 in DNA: TGTGCCATCAGTGAGTCGGTGACAGGGTTTGAAGCTTTCTTT. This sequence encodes CAISESVTGFEAFF.

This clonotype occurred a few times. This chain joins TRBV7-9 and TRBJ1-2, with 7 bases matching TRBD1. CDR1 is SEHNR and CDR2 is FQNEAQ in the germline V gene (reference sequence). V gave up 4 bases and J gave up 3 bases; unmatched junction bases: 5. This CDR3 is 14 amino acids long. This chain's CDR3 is CASSYRGGDYGYTF. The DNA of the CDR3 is TGTGCCAGCAGCTACCGAGGGGGCGACTATGGCTACACCTTC.

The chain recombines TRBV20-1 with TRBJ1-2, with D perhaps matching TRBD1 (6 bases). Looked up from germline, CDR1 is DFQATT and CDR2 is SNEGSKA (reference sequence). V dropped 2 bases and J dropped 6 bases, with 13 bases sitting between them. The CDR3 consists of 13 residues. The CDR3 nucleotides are TGCAGTGCTAGAAAACAGGGCGGAGATGGCTACACCTTC. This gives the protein CSARKQGGDGYTF.

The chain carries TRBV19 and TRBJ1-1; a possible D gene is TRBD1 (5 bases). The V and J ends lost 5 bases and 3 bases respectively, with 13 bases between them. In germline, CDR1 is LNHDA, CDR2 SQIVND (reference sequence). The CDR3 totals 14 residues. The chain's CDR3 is CASSPGDRYTEAFF. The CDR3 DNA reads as TGTGCCAGTAGTCCAGGAGACAGATACACTGAAGCTTTCTTT.

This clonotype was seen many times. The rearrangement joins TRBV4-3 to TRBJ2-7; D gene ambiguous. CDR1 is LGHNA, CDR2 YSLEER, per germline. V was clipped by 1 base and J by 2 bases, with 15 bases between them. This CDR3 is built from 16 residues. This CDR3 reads CASSQGADTLAYEQYF. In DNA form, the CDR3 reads TGCGCCAGCAGCCAAGGAGCCGACACCCTTGCCTACGAGCAGTACTTC.

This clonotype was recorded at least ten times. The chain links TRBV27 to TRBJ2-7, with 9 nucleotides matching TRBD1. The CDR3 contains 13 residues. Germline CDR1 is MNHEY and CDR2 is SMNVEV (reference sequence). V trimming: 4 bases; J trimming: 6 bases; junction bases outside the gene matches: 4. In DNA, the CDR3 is TGTGCCAGCAGTTCAACAGGGGGCAGCGAGCAGTACTTC. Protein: CASSSTGGSEQYF.

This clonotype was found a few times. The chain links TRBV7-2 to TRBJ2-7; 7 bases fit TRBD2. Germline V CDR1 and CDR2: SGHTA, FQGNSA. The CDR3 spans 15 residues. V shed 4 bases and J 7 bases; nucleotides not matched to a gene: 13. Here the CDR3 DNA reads TGTGCCAGCAGCTCCTTAGCGGGTGGTTTTGGAGAGCAGTACTTC. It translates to CASSSLAGGFGEQYF.

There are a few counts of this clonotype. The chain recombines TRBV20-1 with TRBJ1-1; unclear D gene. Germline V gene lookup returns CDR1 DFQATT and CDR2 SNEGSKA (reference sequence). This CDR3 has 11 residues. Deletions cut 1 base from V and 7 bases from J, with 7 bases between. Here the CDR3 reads CSARAPVEAFF. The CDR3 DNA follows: TGCAGTGCTAGAGCTCCAGTTGAAGCTTTCTTT.

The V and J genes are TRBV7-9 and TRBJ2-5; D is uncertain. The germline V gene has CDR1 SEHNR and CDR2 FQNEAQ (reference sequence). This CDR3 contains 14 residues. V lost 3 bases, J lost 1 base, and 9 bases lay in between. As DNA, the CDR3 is TGTGCCAGCAGCTTCGAGTGGGGCCAAGAGACCCAGTACTTC. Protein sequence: CASSFEWGQETQYF.

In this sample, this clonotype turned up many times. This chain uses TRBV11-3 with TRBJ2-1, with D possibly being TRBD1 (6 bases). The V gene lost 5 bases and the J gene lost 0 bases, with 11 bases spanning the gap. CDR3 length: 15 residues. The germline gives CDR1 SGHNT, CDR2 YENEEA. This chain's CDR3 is CASSLGQSSYNEQFF. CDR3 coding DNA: TGTGCCAGCAGCCTAGGACAGAGCTCCTACAATGAGCAGTTCTTC.

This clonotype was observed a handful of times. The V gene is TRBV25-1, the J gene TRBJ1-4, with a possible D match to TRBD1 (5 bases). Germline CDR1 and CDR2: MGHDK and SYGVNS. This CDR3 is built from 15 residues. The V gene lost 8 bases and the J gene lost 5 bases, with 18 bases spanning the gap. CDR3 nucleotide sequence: TGTGCCAGCGCGGGAGGGGCAGCTCCAAATGAAAAACTGTTTTTT. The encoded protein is CASAGGAAPNEKLFF.

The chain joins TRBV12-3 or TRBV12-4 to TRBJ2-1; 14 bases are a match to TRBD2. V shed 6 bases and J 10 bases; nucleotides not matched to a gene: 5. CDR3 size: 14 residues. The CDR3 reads CASRGLAGAIEQFF. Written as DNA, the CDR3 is TGTGCCAGCAGGGGACTAGCGGGAGCAATCGAGCAGTTCTTC.

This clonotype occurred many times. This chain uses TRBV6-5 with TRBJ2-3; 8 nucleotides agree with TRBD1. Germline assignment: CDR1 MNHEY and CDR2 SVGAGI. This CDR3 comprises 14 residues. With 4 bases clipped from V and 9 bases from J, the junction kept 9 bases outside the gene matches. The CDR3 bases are TGTGCCAGCAGTTTGGGACAGGCCGCGATAACGCAGTATTTT. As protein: CASSLGQAAITQYF.